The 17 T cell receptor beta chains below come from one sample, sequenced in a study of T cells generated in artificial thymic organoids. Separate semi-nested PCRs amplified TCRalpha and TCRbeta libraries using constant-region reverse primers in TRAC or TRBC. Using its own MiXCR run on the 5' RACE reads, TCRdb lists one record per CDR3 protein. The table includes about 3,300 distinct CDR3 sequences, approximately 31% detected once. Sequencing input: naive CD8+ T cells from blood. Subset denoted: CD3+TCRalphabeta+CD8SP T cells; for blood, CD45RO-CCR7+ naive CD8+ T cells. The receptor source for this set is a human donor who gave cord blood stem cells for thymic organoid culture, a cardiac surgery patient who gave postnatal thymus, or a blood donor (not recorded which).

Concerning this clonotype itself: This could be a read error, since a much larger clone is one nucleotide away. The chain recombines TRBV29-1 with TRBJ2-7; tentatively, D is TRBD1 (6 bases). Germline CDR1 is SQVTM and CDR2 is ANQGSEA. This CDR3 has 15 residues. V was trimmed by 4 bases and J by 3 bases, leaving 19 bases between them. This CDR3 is CSVGFSAGELYEQYF. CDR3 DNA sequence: TGCAGCGTTGGTTTCTCTGCAGGGGAACTCTACGAGCAGTACTTC.

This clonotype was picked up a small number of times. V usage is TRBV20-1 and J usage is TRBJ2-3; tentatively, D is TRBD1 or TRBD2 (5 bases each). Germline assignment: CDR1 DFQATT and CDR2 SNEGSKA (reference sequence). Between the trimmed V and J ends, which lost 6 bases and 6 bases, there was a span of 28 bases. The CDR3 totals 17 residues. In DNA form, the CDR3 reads TGCAGTGCCAGACAAGAACAGTGGAATCGGGGCCGGGATACGCAGTATTTT. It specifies CSARQEQWNRGRDTQYF.

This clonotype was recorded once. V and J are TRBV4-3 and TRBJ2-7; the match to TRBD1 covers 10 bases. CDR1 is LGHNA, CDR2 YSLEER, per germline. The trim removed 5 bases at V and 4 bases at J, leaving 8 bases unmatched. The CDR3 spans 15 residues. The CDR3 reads CASSVRPGQGYEQYF. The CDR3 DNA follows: TGCGCCAGCAGCGTCCGGCCGGGACAGGGGTACGAGCAGTACTTC.

CDR3 region: CASSSSLGLGYNEQFF. Here the CDR3 DNA reads TGTGCCAGCAGTTCCAGCCTGGGACTAGGCTACAATGAGCAGTTCTTC. The V and J genes are TRBV28 and TRBJ2-1; 8 bases are shared with TRBD2. V was clipped by 4 bases and J by 3 bases; unmatched bases: 8. Looked up from germline, CDR1 is MDHEN and CDR2 is SYDVKM. The CDR3 is made up of 16 amino acids.

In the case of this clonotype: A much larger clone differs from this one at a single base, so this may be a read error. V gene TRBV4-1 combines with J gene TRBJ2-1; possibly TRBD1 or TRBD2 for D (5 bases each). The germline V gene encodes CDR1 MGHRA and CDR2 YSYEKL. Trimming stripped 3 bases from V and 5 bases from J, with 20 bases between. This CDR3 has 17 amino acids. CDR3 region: CASSQDAGTGSDNEQFF. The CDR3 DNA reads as TGCGCCAGCAGCCAGGATGCCGGGACCGGGTCCGACAATGAGCAGTTCTTC.

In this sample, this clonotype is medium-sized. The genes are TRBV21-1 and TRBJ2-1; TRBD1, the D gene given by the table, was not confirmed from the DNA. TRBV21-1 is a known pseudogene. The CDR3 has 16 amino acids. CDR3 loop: CASRGPTRGINNEQFF. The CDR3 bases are TGTGCCAGCCGAGGACCGACCCGGGGGATAAACAATGAGCAGTTCTTC.

DNA for the CDR3: TGTGCCAGCAGCCGGGACATACCAAATAGCAATCAGCCCCAGCATTTT. Residues: CASSRDIPNSNQPQHF. The V gene is TRBV2, the J gene TRBJ1-5, with a tentative D call TRBD1 (6 bases). Germline-derived CDR1 and CDR2 are SNHLY and FYNNEI. V lost 6 bases, J lost 0 bases, and 15 bases lay in between. This CDR3 has 16 amino acids.

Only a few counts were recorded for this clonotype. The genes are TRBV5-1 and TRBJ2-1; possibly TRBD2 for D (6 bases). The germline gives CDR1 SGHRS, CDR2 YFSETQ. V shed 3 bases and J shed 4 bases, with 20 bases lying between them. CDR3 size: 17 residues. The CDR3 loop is CASSSDTTSTAYNEQFF. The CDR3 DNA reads TGCGCCAGCAGCTCAGACACAACTAGCACGGCTTACAATGAGCAGTTCTTC.

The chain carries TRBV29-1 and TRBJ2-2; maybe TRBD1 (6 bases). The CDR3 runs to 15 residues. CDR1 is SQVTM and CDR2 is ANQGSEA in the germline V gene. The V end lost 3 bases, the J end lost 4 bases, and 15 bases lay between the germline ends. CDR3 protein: CSVESQGISTGELFF. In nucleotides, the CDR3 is TGCAGCGTTGAGAGTCAGGGGATAAGCACCGGGGAGCTGTTTTTT.

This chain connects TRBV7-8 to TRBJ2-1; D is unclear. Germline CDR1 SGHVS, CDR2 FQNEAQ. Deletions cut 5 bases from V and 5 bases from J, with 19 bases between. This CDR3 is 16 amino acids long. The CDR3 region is CASSPRPPGRNNEQFF. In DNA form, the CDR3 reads TGTGCCAGCAGCCCCCGACCCCCGGGTCGAAACAATGAGCAGTTCTTC.

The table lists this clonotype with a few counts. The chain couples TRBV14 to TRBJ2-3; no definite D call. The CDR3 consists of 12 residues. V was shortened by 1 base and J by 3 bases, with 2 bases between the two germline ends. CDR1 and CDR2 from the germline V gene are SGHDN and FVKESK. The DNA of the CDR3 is TGTGCCAGCAGCCAAGGAACAGATACGCAGTATTTT. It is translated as CASSQGTDTQYF.

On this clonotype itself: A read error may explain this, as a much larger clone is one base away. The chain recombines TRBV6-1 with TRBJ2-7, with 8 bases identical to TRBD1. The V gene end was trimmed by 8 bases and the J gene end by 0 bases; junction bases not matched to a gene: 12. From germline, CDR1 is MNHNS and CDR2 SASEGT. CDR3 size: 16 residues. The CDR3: CASPSGGCPSSYEQYF. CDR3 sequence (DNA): TGTGCCAGCCCCTCAGGGGGCTGCCCGAGCTCCTACGAGCAGTACTTC.

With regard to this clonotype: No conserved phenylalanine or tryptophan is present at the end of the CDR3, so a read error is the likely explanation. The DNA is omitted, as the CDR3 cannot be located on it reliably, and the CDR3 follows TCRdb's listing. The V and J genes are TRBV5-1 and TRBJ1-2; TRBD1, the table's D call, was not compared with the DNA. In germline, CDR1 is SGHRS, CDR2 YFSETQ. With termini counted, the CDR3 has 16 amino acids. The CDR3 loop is CASSLELKSRGFGVTL.

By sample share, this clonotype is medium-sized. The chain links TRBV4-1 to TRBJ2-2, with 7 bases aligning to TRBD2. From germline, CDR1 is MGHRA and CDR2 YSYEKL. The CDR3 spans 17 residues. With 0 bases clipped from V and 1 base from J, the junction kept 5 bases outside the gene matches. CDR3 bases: TGCGCCAGCAGCCAAGATGCCAGCGGGAAGAACACCGGGGAGCTGTTTTTT. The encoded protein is CASSQDASGKNTGELFF.

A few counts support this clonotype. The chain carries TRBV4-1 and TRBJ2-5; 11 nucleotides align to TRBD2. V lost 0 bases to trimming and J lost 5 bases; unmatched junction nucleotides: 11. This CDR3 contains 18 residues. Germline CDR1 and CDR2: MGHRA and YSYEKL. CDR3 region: CASSQDQVAGGPGETQYF. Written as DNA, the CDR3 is TGCGCCAGCAGCCAAGATCAGGTAGCGGGAGGGCCTGGTGAGACCCAGTACTTC.

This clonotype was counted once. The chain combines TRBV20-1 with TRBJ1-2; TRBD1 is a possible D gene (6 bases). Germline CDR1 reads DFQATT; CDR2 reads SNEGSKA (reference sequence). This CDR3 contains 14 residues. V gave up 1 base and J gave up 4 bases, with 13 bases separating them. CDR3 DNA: TGCAGTGCTAGAGGCTCGGACAGATCCTATGGCTACACCTTC. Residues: CSARGSDRSYGYTF.

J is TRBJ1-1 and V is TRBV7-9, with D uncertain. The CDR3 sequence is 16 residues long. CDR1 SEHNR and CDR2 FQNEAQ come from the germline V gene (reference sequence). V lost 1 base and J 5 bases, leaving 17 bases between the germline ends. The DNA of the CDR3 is TGTGCCAGCAGCTTAGTACGTCAAGGCGATGATACTGAAGCTTTCTTT. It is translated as CASSLVRQGDDTEAFF.